The 23 T cell receptor beta chains presented below share a single source sample, sequenced in a study of T cell responses to AZD1222 COVID-19 vaccine. The data were produced by immunoSEQ multiplex PCR, yet TCRdb's version contains in-frame clones alone and is incomplete. Of about 120,000 clones in the sample, around 90% were seen once. Specimen: peripheral blood, collected on day 0 of AZD1222 vaccination. Receptor source: an adult in good health.

The rearrangement links TRBV5-1 to TRBJ1-1; TRBD1 aligns across 9 bases. Germline CDR1 is SGHRS and CDR2 is YFSETQ. This CDR3 comprises 15 residues. V lost 4 bases, J lost 4 bases, and 8 bases stayed unmatched. As DNA, the CDR3 is TGCGCCAGCAGCCTCGGGACAGGGTTTACCACTGAAGCTTTCTTT. As protein: CASSLGTGFTTEAFF.

The V and J genes are TRBV4-1 and TRBJ1-5; D uncertain. V lost 1 base and J lost 5, with 18 bases in between. The CDR3 spans 17 residues. CDR1 MGHRA and CDR2 YSYEKL come from the germline V gene. CDR3 protein: CASSQVGVTFGDQPQHF. CDR3 DNA: TGCGCCAGCAGCCAAGTTGGGGTCACATTCGGAGATCAGCCCCAGCATTTT.

The rearrangement joins TRBV27 to TRBJ2-3, with 10 bases matching TRBD1. Germline assignment: CDR1 MNHEY and CDR2 SMNVEV (reference sequence). The V and J ends lost 8 bases and 5 bases, in that order; junction bases with no gene match: 10. The CDR3 loop spans 15 amino acids. CDR3 nucleotide sequence: TGTGCCAGCTCACCGGACAGGGGGGGATTAGATACGCAGTATTTT. This sequence encodes CASSPDRGGLDTQYF.

This chain uses TRBV7-8 with TRBJ1-1; D unclear. Trimming took off 6 bases at V and 0 bases at J, with 11 bases between the two ends. Germline V gene data show CDR1 as SGHVS and CDR2 as FQNEAQ. The CDR3 is 14 residues long. The CDR3 region has the DNA TGTGCCAGCAGGCCCCGATTCATGAACACTGAAGCTTTCTTT. Its translation: CASRPRFMNTEAFF.

The chain couples TRBV19 to TRBJ2-3; D unclear. The CDR3 loop spans 14 amino acids. Germline V gene sequence: CDR1 LNHDA, CDR2 SQIVND (reference sequence). V lost 3 bases and J 0 bases, leaving 7 bases between the germline ends. The CDR3 DNA reads TGTGCCAGTAGTATTGCGACTAGCACAGATACGCAGTATTTT. It encodes CASSIATSTDTQYF.

J is TRBJ1-5 and V is TRBV6-6; 8 nucleotides align to TRBD1. The CDR3 runs to 14 residues. The J segment lost 1 base and the V segment lost 7 bases, leaving 3 bases of the junction unmatched. Germline V gene sequence: CDR1 MNHNY, CDR2 SVGAGI (reference sequence). CDR3 nucleotides: TGTGCCAGCAACAACAGGGGGAGCAATCAGCCCCAGCATTTT. Protein sequence: CASNNRGSNQPQHF.

V and J are TRBV5-1 and TRBJ1-3; 9 nucleotides align to TRBD1. CDR1 is SGHRS, CDR2 YFSETQ, per germline. There are 18 residues in the CDR3. V trimming: 4 bases; J trimming: 4 bases; junction bases outside the gene matches: 15. The CDR3 DNA reads as TGCGCCAGCAGCCAGCAGCCCCCGGGGACAGGGTACGGAAACACCATATATTTT. Protein sequence: CASSQQPPGTGYGNTIYF.

The chain is built from TRBV6-5 and TRBJ1-1, with unresolved D. Germline CDR1 reads MNHEY; CDR2 reads SVGAGI. V lost 5 bases, J lost 8 bases, and 12 bases lay in between. The CDR3 is 12 residues long. The CDR3 DNA is TGTGCCAGCAGTCTATCTGGGGTCGAAGCTTTCTTT. It encodes CASSLSGVEAFF.

V and J are TRBV7-9 and TRBJ1-1, with 7 nucleotides matching TRBD1. Germline values: CDR1 SEHNR, CDR2 FQNEAQ (reference sequence). Losses at the gene ends were 5 bases for V and 0 bases for J; bases not matched to a gene: 6. The CDR3 runs to 15 residues. DNA for the CDR3: TGTGCCAGCAGCCTGCCGACAGGGATGAACACTGAAGCTTTCTTT. Residues: CASSLPTGMNTEAFF. Variable domain in full (rest from reference TRBV7-9 and TRBJ1-1): DTGVSQNPRHKITKRGQNVTFRCDPISEHNRLYWYRQTLGQGPEFLTYFQNEAQLEKSRLLSDRFSAERPKGSFSTLEIQRTEQGDSAMYLCASSLPTGMNTEAFFGQGTRLTVV.

The V call is TRBV30, the J call TRBJ1-2; the D is unclear. Trimming shortened V by 1 base and J by 3 bases, and 6 bases separated the two germline ends. Germline V lookup: CDR1 GTSNPN, CDR2 SVGIG (reference sequence). The CDR3 is 12 amino acids. The DNA of the CDR3 is TGTGCCTGGAGTGAGGAAGACTATGGCTACACCTTC. Translating gives CAWSEEDYGYTF.

The gene calls are TRBV5-8 and TRBJ1-3; D not certain. Trimming left V 0 bases short and J 4 bases short, with 8 bases between. The CDR3 has 14 residues. Germline V gene sequence: CDR1 SGHTS, CDR2 YDEGEE. CDR3: CASSLGGSGNTIYF. The CDR3 nucleotides are TGTGCCAGCAGCTTGGGAGGGTCCGGAAACACCATATATTTT.

A few counts support this clone. The V and J genes are TRBV7-9 and TRBJ1-6, with a tentative D call TRBD1 (5 bases). V gave up 4 bases and J gave up 7 bases, with 11 bases separating them. Germline loops: CDR1 SEHNR, CDR2 FQNEAQ (reference sequence). The CDR3 extends over 14 amino acids. This CDR3 reads CASSSEGPNSPLHF. CDR3 in DNA: TGTGCCAGCAGCTCGGAGGGGCCGAATTCACCCCTCCACTTT.

This clone was detected once. The chain is built from TRBV5-6 and TRBJ1-2; D is unclear. V lost 6 bases to trimming and J lost 4 bases, with 13 bases between them. The CDR3 consists of 13 residues. The germline V gene has CDR1 SGHDT and CDR2 YYEEEE. The DNA of the CDR3 is TGTGCCAGCAACCCGGACGGAACCTATGGCTACACCTTC. Protein product: CASNPDGTYGYTF.

A single count supports this clone. The genes are TRBV7-8 and TRBJ1-5; 7 bases are shared with TRBD1. V was clipped by 1 base and J by 0 bases; unmatched bases: 12. Germline lookup yields CDR1 SGHVS and CDR2 FQNEAQ. This CDR3 has 19 residues. The CDR3 DNA reads TGTGCCAGCAGCTTAGTCTCTTGGCGGGACAGCCCTAGCAATCAGCCCCAGCATTTT. This translates into CASSLVSWRDSPSNQPQHF. Supplemented by reference TRBV7-8 and TRBJ1-5, the full variable domain reads GAGVSQSPRYKVAKRGQDVALRCDPISGHVSLFWYQQALGQGPEFLTYFQNEAQLDKSGLPSDRFFAERPEGSVSTLKIQRTQQEDSAVYLCASSLVSWRDSPSNQPQHFGDGTRLSIL.

The J gene is TRBJ1-1, the V gene TRBV28, with no clear D. Germline V CDR1 and CDR2: MDHEN, SYDVKM. Trimming shortened V by 7 bases and J by 4 bases, and 19 bases separated the two germline ends. This CDR3 spans 15 amino acids. The CDR3 protein is CASTLPRAAFTEAFF. The CDR3 region has the DNA TGTGCCAGCACCCTACCCCGAGCTGCGTTCACTGAAGCTTTCTTT. The variable domain in full, completed from reference TRBV28 and TRBJ1-1, reads DVKVTQSSRYLVKRTGEKVFLECVQDMDHENMFWYRQDPGLGLRLIYFSYDVKMKEKGDIPEGYSVSREKKERFSLILESASTNQTSMYLCASTLPRAAFTEAFFGQGTRLTVV.

The J gene is TRBJ1-6, the V gene TRBV9; D gene ambiguous. Trimming shortened V by 0 bases and J by 8 bases, and 12 bases separated the two germline ends. Per the germline V gene, CDR1 is SGDLS and CDR2 is YYNGEE. The length of the CDR3 is 15 residues. The CDR3: CASSVAVAADSPLHF. For the CDR3, the DNA is TGTGCCAGCAGCGTAGCTGTCGCGGCCGATTCACCCCTCCACTTT.

The chain is built from TRBV11-2 and TRBJ2-2; 10 bases map to TRBD2. The V segment lost 7 bases and the J segment 2 bases; nucleotides outside the gene matches: 16. Germline CDR1 reads SGHAT; CDR2 reads FQNNGV. This CDR3 has 19 residues. Here the CDR3 DNA reads TGTGCCAGCACCCTAAAGGCTAGCGGGGGTCACTTAAACACCGGGGAGCTGTTTTTT. Its protein product is CASTLKASGGHLNTGELFF.

This chain links TRBV7-2 with TRBJ1-1; 7 nucleotides match TRBD1. V lost 2 bases, J lost 4 bases, and 4 bases stayed unmatched. The CDR3 spans 14 residues. Looked up from germline, CDR1 is SGHTA and CDR2 is FQGNSA. CDR3 residues: CASSLQGGSTEAFF. CDR3 sequence (DNA): TGTGCCAGCAGCTTACAGGGGGGTAGCACTGAAGCTTTCTTT.

This chain links TRBV5-1 with TRBJ1-1, with TRBD1 matching over 8 bases. The CDR3 has 16 amino acids. From germline, CDR1 is SGHRS and CDR2 YFSETQ. Trimming removed 7 bases from V and 3 bases from J; junction bases left unmatched: 14. The CDR3 protein is CASDGTGGETDTEAFF. In nucleotides, the CDR3 is TGCGCCAGCGACGGGACAGGCGGCGAGACAGACACTGAAGCTTTCTTT.

The rearrangement uses TRBV29-1 and TRBJ2-7; 8 nucleotides align to TRBD1. Germline CDR1 is SQVTM and CDR2 is ANQGSEA. After removal of 5 bases from V and 3 bases from J, the junction contained 6 bases not matched to a gene. This CDR3 has 13 residues. This CDR3 reads CSVQRTGIYEQYF. CDR3 sequence (DNA): TGCAGCGTTCAGAGGACAGGGATCTACGAGCAGTACTTC.

In nucleotides, the CDR3 is TGTGCCAGCAGCGAGACAGCAGAAGCTTTCTTT. Its translation is CASSETAEAFF. The rearrangement links TRBV7-9 to TRBJ1-1; possibly TRBD1 for D (5 bases). The CDR3 is made up of 11 amino acids. V was cut by 5 bases and J by 8 bases, with 9 bases left in between. Germline V lookup: CDR1 SEHNR, CDR2 FQNEAQ (reference sequence).

The chain is built from TRBV6-5 and TRBJ1-5; weak D call: TRBD1 (5 bases). Between the trimmed V and J ends, which lost 2 bases and 5 bases, there was a span of 10 bases. Per germline, CDR1 MNHEY and CDR2 SVGAGI. The CDR3 is 14 residues long. CDR3 sequence reads: CASSYKGPHQPQHF. The CDR3 coding sequence is TGTGCCAGCAGTTACAAGGGGCCCCATCAGCCCCAGCATTTT.

The gene calls are TRBV6-5 and TRBJ1-6; D gene ambiguous. The V gene lost 4 bases and the J gene lost 8 bases, with 9 bases spanning the gap. Per germline, CDR1 MNHEY and CDR2 SVGAGI. The CDR3 has 13 residues. CDR3 nucleotide sequence: TGTGCCAGCAGTTCGATCAAGGATTCACCCCTCCACTTT. It specifies CASSSIKDSPLHF.